These 26 T cell receptor beta chains originate from one sample sequenced in a study of OX40 agonist ivuxolimab in advanced cancers. Profiled with immunoSEQ multiplex PCR; TCRdb holds only in-frame clones, not every one. This table holds about 22,000 clones, roughly 86% found once. Here the sequenced sample was CD4+ or CD8+ T cells sorted from blood, taken in a trial of the OX40 agonist ivuxolimab. These receptors originate from an adult with an advanced solid tumor such as melanoma, head and neck, liver or kidney cancer.

The V and J genes are TRBV15 and TRBJ1-1; 8 nucleotides match TRBD1. The trim removed 1 base at V and 5 bases at J, leaving 6 bases unmatched. Germline V CDR1 and CDR2: LNHNV, YYDKDF (reference sequence). This CDR3 comprises 15 residues. This CDR3 is CATSRAGGSGTEAFF. CDR3 nucleotides: TGTGCCACCAGCAGAGCAGGGGGCTCGGGGACTGAAGCTTTCTTT.

This sequence joins TRBV6-5 and TRBJ2-2; D call uncertain. With 5 bases removed from V and 1 base from J, the gap between germline ends came to 2 bases. This CDR3 region has 12 residues. Germline values: CDR1 MNHEY, CDR2 SVGAGI. Written as DNA, the CDR3 is TGTGCCAGCAGTCGGAACACCGGGGAGCTGTTTTTT. As protein: CASSRNTGELFF.

The chain recombines TRBV7-2 with TRBJ2-1, with TRBD2 matching over 9 bases. Germline values: CDR1 SGHTA, CDR2 FQGNSA. CDR3 length: 15 residues. The V gene end was trimmed by 5 bases and the J gene end by 0 bases; junction bases not matched to a gene: 2. In DNA, the CDR3 is TGTGCCAGCAGCGTTAGCGGGAGCTCCTACAATGAGCAGTTCTTC. It specifies CASSVSGSSYNEQFF.

Sample share makes this clone medium-sized (0.01 to 0.1%). The V gene is TRBV6-6, the J gene TRBJ2-7; D not certain. The germline V gene encodes CDR1 MNHNY and CDR2 SVGAGI (reference sequence). The CDR3 sequence is 13 residues long. Between the trimmed V and J ends, which lost 2 bases and 2 bases, there was a span of 7 bases. The CDR3 DNA reads as TGTGCCAGCAGTTACACTGGCCCCTACGAGCAGTACTTC. It is translated as CASSYTGPYEQYF.

The chain links TRBV7-3 to TRBJ1-1; 9 bases are a match to TRBD1. This CDR3 has 16 amino acids. Unmatched junction bases numbered 9, after V lost 4 bases and J lost 3 bases. The germline CDR1 and CDR2 sequences are SGHTA and FQGTGA. As DNA, the CDR3 is TGTGCCAGCAGCTCACCGGGACAGGGAAGAGACACTGAAGCTTTCTTT. This codes for CASSSPGQGRDTEAFF.

This chain uses TRBV9 with TRBJ2-6; 11 bases map to TRBD1. The V gene end was trimmed by 2 bases and the J gene end by 0 bases; junction bases not matched to a gene: 10. This CDR3 is built from 20 residues. The germline V gene has CDR1 SGDLS and CDR2 YYNGEE. CDR3 protein: CASSVVPRGTGGSGANVLTF. CDR3 sequence (DNA): TGTGCCAGCAGCGTCGTCCCTCGTGGGACAGGGGGCTCTGGGGCCAACGTCCTGACTTTC.

The chain is built from TRBV7-9 and TRBJ2-2; 9 positions match TRBD2. Germline V gives CDR1 SEHNR, CDR2 FQNEAQ (reference sequence). V shed 3 bases and J 6 bases; nucleotides not matched to a gene: 5. The CDR3 consists of 15 residues. In DNA, the CDR3 is TGTGCCAGCAGCTTCGTTAGCGGGGGCGCCGGGGAGCTGTTTTTT. Its protein is CASSFVSGGAGELFF.

This rearrangement joins TRBV27 to TRBJ1-1; D gene unclear. Deletions cut 5 bases from V and 5 bases from J, with 12 bases between. The CDR3 has 13 residues. The V gene's germline CDR1 is MNHEY and CDR2 SMNVEV (reference sequence). The CDR3 sequence: CASSPLTGTEAFF. CDR3 nucleotides: TGTGCCAGCAGTCCCTTGACTGGGACTGAAGCTTTCTTT.

The chain is built from TRBV11-1 and TRBJ1-2, with 8 bases that match TRBD1. CDR1 is SGHAT and CDR2 is FQDESV in the germline V gene (reference sequence). The trim removed 5 bases at V and 8 bases at J, leaving 7 bases unmatched. This CDR3 contains 13 residues. In DNA, the CDR3 is TGTGCCAGCAGCCCCAGGGGGCGCGTAGGCTACACCTTC. Protein sequence: CASSPRGRVGYTF.

This clone was counted between two and nine times. The chain is built from TRBV7-6 and TRBJ2-5; 10 nucleotides agree with TRBD1. Germline CDR1 is SGHVS and CDR2 is FNYEAQ. The CDR3 is 15 residues long. Trimming cost V 5 bases and J 5 bases; bases outside gene matches: 8. CDR3 sequence reads: CASSIQTGGVETQYF. The CDR3 DNA is TGTGCCAGCAGCATCCAGACAGGGGGCGTGGAGACCCAGTACTTC. Looking up the rest from reference TRBV7-6 and TRBJ2-5 gives the full variable domain: GAGVSQSPRYKVTKRGQDVALRCDPISGHVSLYWYRQALGQGPEFLTYFNYEAQQDKSGLPNDRFSAERPEGSISTLTIQRTEQRDSAMYRCASSIQTGGVETQYFGPGTRLLVL.

The V and J genes are TRBV7-3 and TRBJ2-1, with 7 bases matching TRBD2. V shed 1 base and J 6 bases; nucleotides not matched to a gene: 15. CDR1 and CDR2 (germline): SGHTA, FQGTGA. There are 18 residues in the CDR3. CDR3 coding DNA: TGTGCCAGCAGCTTAAATGGGGAGTTGGGAGGGGTCCTCAATGAGCAGTTCTTC. As protein: CASSLNGELGGVLNEQFF.

J is TRBJ1-6 and V is TRBV27; D unresolved. With 5 bases removed from V and 10 bases from J, the gap between germline ends came to 15 bases. The CDR3 is 14 residues long. The germline gives CDR1 MNHEY, CDR2 SMNVEV (reference sequence). CDR3 loop: CASSPNQESSPLHF. The DNA of the CDR3 is TGTGCCAGCAGTCCGAATCAAGAATCGTCACCCCTCCACTTT.

The rearrangement joins TRBV4-1 to TRBJ1-1, with unresolved D. Trimming cost V 4 bases and J 2 bases, with 11 bases left between them. Germline CDR1 is MGHRA and CDR2 is YSYEKL. There are 14 residues in the CDR3. The DNA of the CDR3 is TGCGCCAGCAGCCCGATTCAGAAAAACACTGAAGCTTTCTTT. Protein: CASSPIQKNTEAFF.

The chain joins TRBV2 to TRBJ1-2, with TRBD1 matching over 8 bases. CDR1 is SNHLY, CDR2 FYNNEI, per germline. The junction had 6 bases not matched to a gene; V was cut back by 2 bases and J by 1 base. This CDR3 has 16 residues. The CDR3 nucleotides are TGTGCCAGCAGTGAAAAGACAGGGGCCAATAACTATGGCTACACCTTC. As protein: CASSEKTGANNYGYTF. Drawing the rest from reference TRBV2 and TRBJ1-2, the complete variable domain is EPEVTQTPSHQVTQMGQEVILRCVPISNHLYFYWYRQILGQKVEFLVSFYNNEISEKSEIFDDQFSVERPDGSNFTLKIRSTKLEDSAMYFCASSEKTGANNYGYTFGSGTRLTVV.

The J gene is TRBJ2-1, the V gene TRBV28; 11 positions match TRBD2. Germline loops: CDR1 MDHEN, CDR2 SYDVKM. The CDR3 runs 16 residues. The J segment lost 2 bases and the V segment lost 3 bases, leaving 3 bases of the junction unmatched. CDR3 sequence: CASSLLSGRAYNEQFF. CDR3 sequence (DNA): TGTGCCAGCAGTTTGCTTAGCGGGAGGGCCTACAATGAGCAGTTCTTC.

The V call is TRBV6-1, the J call TRBJ2-7; D might be TRBD1 (6 bases). The CDR3 is 16 residues long. V was pared by 0 bases and J by 7 bases, with 19 bases between. The V gene's germline CDR1 is MNHNS and CDR2 SASEGT. In DNA, the CDR3 is TGTGCCAGCAGTGAAGCGGTGGCCAGGGGCTTGGATGAGCAGTACTTC. It encodes CASSEAVARGLDEQYF.

This chain links TRBV7-9 with TRBJ1-1; 8 bases align to TRBD1. CDR1 and CDR2 (germline): SEHNR, FQNEAQ (reference sequence). Trimming at V came to 4 bases and at J to 7 bases, leaving 8 bases not matched to a gene. The CDR3 runs to 14 residues. DNA for the CDR3: TGTGCCAGCAGCTCCACAGGGGGAGGCAGTGAAGCTTTCTTT. It translates to CASSSTGGGSEAFF.

The V gene is TRBV7-9, the J gene TRBJ2-1; 13 nucleotides line up with TRBD2. CDR1 is SEHNR, CDR2 FQNEAQ, per germline (reference sequence). This CDR3 is built from 18 residues. V dropped 5 bases and J dropped 4; count of bases not matched to a gene: 11. The CDR3 coding sequence is TGTGCCAGCAGCCCGACTAGCGGGGGGCTTGGGACGTACAATGAGCAGTTCTTC. Amino acids: CASSPTSGGLGTYNEQFF. The whole variable domain, filled in from reference TRBV7-9 and TRBJ2-1, reads DTGVSQNPRHKITKRGQNVTFRCDPISEHNRLYWYRQTLGQGPEFLTYFQNEAQLEKSRLLSDRFSAERPKGSFSTLEIQRTEQGDSAMYLCASSPTSGGLGTYNEQFFGPGTRLTVL.

This clone has only a few counts. This chain links TRBV7-9 with TRBJ2-3; D unresolved. Germline CDR1 and CDR2: SEHNR and FQNEAQ (reference sequence). This CDR3 comprises 16 residues. The V end was cut by 1 base, the J end by 0 bases, with 11 bases between. The CDR3 here is CASSLVPVGSTDTQYF. The CDR3 region has the DNA TGTGCCAGCAGCTTAGTACCAGTCGGGAGCACAGATACGCAGTATTTT. The full variable domain, completed using reference TRBV7-9 and TRBJ2-3, is DTGVSQNPRHKITKRGQNVTFRCDPISEHNRLYWYRQTLGQGPEFLTYFQNEAQLEKSRLLSDRFSAERPKGSFSTLEIQRTEQGDSAMYLCASSLVPVGSTDTQYFGPGTRLTVL.

This clone was counted once. The rearrangement links TRBV6-5 to TRBJ2-7; unclear D gene. V was shortened by 6 bases and J by 1 base, with 10 bases between the two germline ends. There are 13 residues in the CDR3. CDR1 is MNHEY and CDR2 is SVGAGI in the germline V gene. The CDR3 region has the DNA TGTGCCAGCAGCCTTACTACTTCCTACGAGCAGTACTTC. Translated, it gives CASSLTTSYEQYF.

V is TRBV9 and J is TRBJ2-5; 9 nucleotides line up with TRBD2. Looked up from germline, CDR1 is SGDLS and CDR2 is YYNGEE. J gave up 5 bases and V 0 bases, and 8 bases lay outside the gene matches. The CDR3 is 16 residues long. In nucleotides, the CDR3 is TGTGCCAGCAGCGTAGCCGGTAGCGGGGGACGGGAGACCCAGTACTTC. This encodes CASSVAGSGGRETQYF.

This clone has more than one count but fewer than ten. The gene calls are TRBV7-3 and TRBJ1-1; 8 bases fit TRBD1. V shed 5 bases and J 2 bases; nucleotides not matched to a gene: 7. CDR1 and CDR2 (germline): SGHTA, FQGTGA. This CDR3 comprises 15 residues. DNA for the CDR3: TGTGCCAGCAGCGCCCATGGACAGGGTAACACTGAAGCTTTCTTT. Its protein product is CASSAHGQGNTEAFF.

The CDR3 protein is CASGHSRAYEQYF. The CDR3 DNA follows: TGTGCCAGCGGGCACTCCCGGGCATACGAGCAGTACTTC. The chain is built from TRBV11-2 and TRBJ2-7; D not certain. This CDR3 has 13 residues. Germline V gene data show CDR1 as SGHAT and CDR2 as FQNNGV. Trimming pared 8 bases from V and 4 bases from J, leaving 15 bases between.

The chain uses TRBV7-3 and TRBJ2-1, with TRBD2 identical over 11 bases. Germline loops: CDR1 SGHTA, CDR2 FQGTGA. The CDR3 sequence is 15 residues long. J was trimmed by 6 bases and V by 5 bases; bases with no gene match: 6. As DNA, the CDR3 is TGTGCCAGCAGCATAGCGGGAGGGCCTCTCAATGAGCAGTTCTTC. This codes for CASSIAGGPLNEQFF.

The rearrangement links TRBV7-9 to TRBJ2-1; no firm D call. This CDR3 region has 12 residues. Germline V gene lookup returns CDR1 SEHNR and CDR2 FQNEAQ (reference sequence). The V and J ends lost 6 bases and 8 bases respectively, with 11 bases between them. The CDR3 DNA follows: TGTGCCAGCAGAGCCGCGGTGGATGAGCAGTTCTTC. Translation gives CASRAAVDEQFF.

The rearrangement joins TRBV5-4 to TRBJ1-1; 10 nucleotides agree with TRBD1. There are 18 residues in the CDR3. With V trimmed by 5 bases and J by 3 bases, 16 bases remained unmatched. Germline assignment: CDR1 SGHNT and CDR2 YYREEE (reference sequence). CDR3 region: CASSLQPGQGPRDTEAFF. DNA of the CDR3: TGTGCCAGCAGTCTCCAGCCGGGACAGGGGCCTCGCGACACTGAAGCTTTCTTT.